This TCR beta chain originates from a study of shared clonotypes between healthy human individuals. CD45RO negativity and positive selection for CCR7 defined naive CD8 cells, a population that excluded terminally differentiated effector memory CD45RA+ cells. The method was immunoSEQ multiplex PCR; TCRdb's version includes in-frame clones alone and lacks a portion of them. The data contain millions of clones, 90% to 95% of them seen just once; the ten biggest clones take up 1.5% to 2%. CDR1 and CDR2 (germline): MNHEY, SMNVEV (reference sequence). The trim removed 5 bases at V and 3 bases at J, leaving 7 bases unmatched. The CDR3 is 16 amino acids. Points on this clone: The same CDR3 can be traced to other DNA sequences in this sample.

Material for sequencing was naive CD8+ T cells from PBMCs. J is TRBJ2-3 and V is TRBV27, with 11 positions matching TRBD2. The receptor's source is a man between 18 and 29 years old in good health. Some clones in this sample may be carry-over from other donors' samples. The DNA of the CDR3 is TGTGCCAGCAGTCTCCTTCGGACTAGCGGGACAGATACGCAGTATTTT. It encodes CASSLLRTSGTDTQYF.